Shown below are 18 T cell receptor beta chains from a single sample sequenced in a study of CD8 T cells in ankylosing spondylitis. MiXCR, run by TCRdb on the 5' RACE reads, gives a single entry per CDR3 protein. The sample contains around 210,000 distinct CDR3 sequences, approximately 8.4% of which appear only once. The material sequenced was blood, either unsorted or a sorted T cell fraction (not recorded which). Every receptor here comes from a female donor with ankylosing spondylitis or in good health (not recorded which).

This clonotype has ten or more counts. The gene calls are TRBV6-5 and TRBJ2-7; 9 nucleotides match TRBD1. J lost 3 bases, V lost 4 bases, and 7 bases had no gene match. Germline V gives CDR1 MNHEY, CDR2 SVGAGI. The CDR3 consists of 15 residues. CDR3 nucleotides: TGTGCCAGCAGTTCGCCCCGGGACAGGGACTACGAGCAGTACTTC. Translating gives CASSSPRDRDYEQYF.

This clonotype was recorded at least ten times. V usage is TRBV28 and J usage is TRBJ1-2; a weak D match, TRBD1 (6 bases). Trimming stripped 4 bases from V and 8 bases from J, with 17 bases between. Looked up from germline, CDR1 is MDHEN and CDR2 is SYDVKM. The CDR3 runs 14 residues. The CDR3 coding sequence is TGTGCCAGCAGTTCCGCGGGACACACGGAAGGCTACACCTTC. Translation: CASSSAGHTEGYTF.

Remarks on this clonotype: This sequence may be a read error, since a much larger clone differs from it by one base. The CDR3 nucleotides read TGTGCCAGCAACTTAGCGCTTGGCGGGAGCAGGGGGGAGCTGTTTTTT. This sequence encodes CASNLALGGSRGELFF. The V gene is TRBV7-2, the J gene TRBJ2-2, with TRBD2 matching 7 bases. In germline, CDR1 is SGHTA, CDR2 FQGNSA. The CDR3 has 16 amino acids.

This clonotype has ten or more counts. The rearrangement joins TRBV4-2 to TRBJ1-3; D remains ambiguous. The germline gives CDR1 LGHNA, CDR2 YNFKEQ. Trimming pared 0 bases from V and 0 bases from J, leaving 12 bases between. The CDR3 spans 17 residues. The CDR3 nucleotides read TGTGCCAGCAGCCAAGATCACAGCATTCTCTCTGGAAACACCATATATTTT. Translating gives CASSQDHSILSGNTIYF.

This clonotype was counted between two and nine times. J is TRBJ2-1 and V is TRBV7-2, with a tentative D call TRBD1 (6 bases). V shed 8 bases and J shed 4 bases, with 9 bases lying between them. The length of the CDR3 is 12 residues. Germline CDR1 SGHTA, CDR2 FQGNSA. CDR3 region: CASGGRYNEQFF. The DNA of the CDR3 is TGTGCCAGCGGGGGCAGGTACAATGAGCAGTTCTTC.

At least ten counts were recorded for this clonotype. The chain uses TRBV25-1 and TRBJ2-7, with D uncertain. With 4 bases removed from V and 3 bases from J, the gap between germline ends came to 4 bases. This CDR3 region has 11 residues. The germline gives CDR1 MGHDK, CDR2 SYGVNS. CDR3 region: CASSGVYEQYF. The CDR3 nucleotides are TGTGCCAGCAGTGGAGTCTACGAGCAGTACTTC.

This chain links TRBV12-3 or TRBV12-4 with TRBJ2-7; D is ambiguous. The CDR3 consists of 18 residues. Trimming shortened V by 6 bases and J by 2 bases, and 26 bases separated the two germline ends. The DNA of the CDR3 is TGTGCCAGCAGCCAGGCCGGTGTAGAGCCCCAAAAGCCCTACGAGCAGTACTTC. Its protein product is CASSQAGVEPQKPYEQYF.

At least ten counts were recorded for this clonotype. The rearrangement joins TRBV18 to TRBJ1-5, with a tentative D call TRBD1 (5 bases). The CDR3 has 13 residues. Trimming cost V 3 bases and J 6 bases, with 9 bases left between them. Germline CDR1 reads KGHSH; CDR2 reads LQKENI. CDR3 amino acids: CASSPQGVQPQHF. CDR3 nucleotides: TGTGCCAGCTCACCCCAGGGTGTTCAGCCCCAGCATTTT.

This clonotype was counted ten times or more. The chain has TRBV11-2 and TRBJ2-7; no definite D call. The CDR3 totals 14 residues. Trimming shortened V by 0 bases and J by 2 bases, and 8 bases separated the two germline ends. Germline values: CDR1 SGHAT, CDR2 FQNNGV. The chain's CDR3 is CASSLERGAYEQYF. CDR3 bases: TGTGCCAGCAGCTTAGAACGCGGAGCCTACGAGCAGTACTTC.

This clonotype was observed at least ten times. The CDR3: CATSDPGSTDTQYF. CDR3 in DNA: TGTGCCACCAGCGACCCTGGGAGCACAGATACGCAGTATTTT. The gene calls are TRBV24-1 and TRBJ2-3, with D unresolved. Germline-derived CDR1 and CDR2 are KGHDR and SFDVKD. V lost 7 bases and J lost 0, with 10 bases in between. CDR3 length: 14 residues.

This clonotype was recorded at least ten times. The chain recombines TRBV19 with TRBJ1-3; D unresolved. CDR3 size: 16 residues. The V and J ends lost 5 bases and 0 bases respectively, with 14 bases between them. The germline gives CDR1 LNHDA, CDR2 SQIVND (reference sequence). CDR3 coding DNA: TGTGCCAGTAGTCCTGCCACGGCCTCCTCTGGAAACACCATATATTTT. It is translated as CASSPATASSGNTIYF.

This clonotype was recorded a few times. This may stem from a read error, because a much larger clone lies one nucleotide away. The chain combines TRBV5-1 with TRBJ1-1; no definite D call. The CDR3 is 15 residues long. CDR1 is SGHRS, CDR2 YFSETQ, per germline. CDR3 protein: CVSSLSSSLGTEAFF. DNA of the CDR3: TGCGTCAGCAGCTTGAGTTCCTCCTTGGGGACTGAAGCTTTCTTT. The whole variable domain, filled in from reference TRBV5-1 and TRBJ1-1, reads KAGVTQTPRYLIKTRGQQVTLSCSPISGHRSVSWYQQTPGQGLQFLFEYFSETQRNKGNFPGRFSGRQFSNSRSEMNVSTLELGDSALYLCVSSLSSSLGTEAFFGQGTRLTVV.

In this sample, this clonotype turned up a few times. The chain uses TRBV7-9 and TRBJ2-3; D is unclear. The germline V and J ends were trimmed by 3 bases and 4 bases, with 8 bases remaining between them. This CDR3 comprises 13 residues. Germline V gene lookup returns CDR1 SEHNR and CDR2 FQNEAQ (reference sequence). This CDR3 is CASSFRAADTQYF. The CDR3 nucleotides read TGTGCCAGCAGCTTCCGTGCCGCAGATACGCAGTATTTT.

Turning to this clonotype: A junction boundary mismatches the germline segment, possibly from a read error. The chain has TRBV4-3 and TRBJ2-3; tentatively, D is TRBD2 (7 bases). The length of the CDR3 is 15 residues. Germline-derived CDR1 and CDR2 are LGHNA and YSLEER. In DNA form, the CDR3 reads TGCGCCAGCAGCCATACAGGGAGGGGGTCAGATACGCGGTATTTT. Encoded protein: CASSHTGRGSDTRYF.

The table lists this clonotype with many counts. V usage is TRBV24-1 and J usage is TRBJ2-5; D might be TRBD2 (7 bases). CDR1 and CDR2 from the germline V gene are KGHDR and SFDVKD. Deletions cut 4 bases from V and 3 bases from J, with 11 bases between. There are 14 residues in the CDR3. CDR3 nucleotide sequence: TGTGCCACCAGTGAGGCGGGGGCTGAAGAGACCCAGTACTTC. This sequence encodes CATSEAGAEETQYF.

Ten or more counts support this clonotype. The chain is built from TRBV7-6 and TRBJ2-7; TRBD1 agrees at 9 bases. Germline V gene lookup returns CDR1 SGHVS and CDR2 FNYEAQ. The CDR3 contains 16 residues. After removal of 5 bases from V and 3 bases from J, the junction contained 11 bases not matched to a gene. The CDR3 here is CASSTGGTGNNYEQYF. In DNA, the CDR3 is TGTGCCAGCAGCACTGGTGGGACAGGGAACAACTACGAGCAGTACTTC.

V gene TRBV7-9 combines with J gene TRBJ2-1; D is unresolved. The CDR3 runs 15 residues. Trimming shortened V by 0 bases and J by 3 bases, and 9 bases separated the two germline ends. CDR1 is SEHNR, CDR2 FQNEAQ, per germline (reference sequence). The CDR3 DNA reads as TGTGCCAGCAGCTTAGCGAATCTTCGCTACAATGAGCAGTTCTTC. This encodes CASSLANLRYNEQFF.

This clonotype appeared many times. The chain is built from TRBV6-1 and TRBJ2-4, with D tentatively TRBD1 (6 bases). Trimming removed 7 bases at V and 9 bases at J, with 13 bases between. The CDR3 covers 12 residues. Germline V gives CDR1 MNHNS, CDR2 SASEGT. The CDR3 sequence: CASNLLGGIQYF. The CDR3 nucleotides read TGTGCCAGCAATCTACTAGGGGGCATTCAGTACTTC.